Here is one T cell receptor beta chain with its context. What it recognizes is unknown. Cohort: HPV-negative, locally advanced oral cavity squamous cell carcinoma patients. Only in-frame clones appear in the TCRdb table, and some are missing; sequencing was by immunoSEQ multiplex PCR. The table lists around 12,000 clones, around 66% of them singletons. This sample is part of a study of neoadjuvant anti-PD-1 for oral cavity cancer. Study context: Nivolumab at 3 mg/kg was mostly given biweekly, three to four doses, pre-surgery. Study-wide points: Treg/Th17 ratio rose with pretreatment blood and fell with post-treatment tumor TCRbeta clonality.

V was clipped by 5 bases and J by 2 bases, with 12 bases between them. CDR3 length equals 14 residues. CDR1 and CDR2 (germline): SSHAT, FNYEAQ (reference sequence). This specimen was PBMCs, taken before nivolumab (anti-PD-1) treatment. The clonotype originates from a person aged 35 to 85 with oral cavity squamous cell carcinoma. The gene calls are TRBV7-7 and TRBJ2-5; TRBD2 is a possible D gene (5 bases). The CDR3 DNA follows: TGTGCCAGCAGCGAGGGTCGGGCTCAAGAGACCCAGTACTTC. Protein product: CASSEGRAQETQYF.